This T cell receptor (beta chain) appears in the sequencing data of a study of blood T cells in healthy people across ages. Turning to the study itself: Per two T cells, template switching captured roughly one barcoded beta molecule.

The second PCR ran about 6 to 12 cycles with a sample-barcoded 5' primer and J-beta primers. Each cDNA molecule was tagged by a template-switch adaptor that had 12 random nucleotides. CDR3-containing paired-end reads numbering at least 2.5 million came from each sample. TCRdb ran MiXCR on the 5' RACE reads and lists one entry per CDR3 protein. This table has around 990,000 distinct CDR3 sequences, 35% to 45% appearing once. Findings and caveats of the study: As age increased, TCR beta diversity per million T cells fell in a roughly linear fashion.

As concerns this clonotype: Antigen: not known.

Germline loops: CDR1 SGHAT, CDR2 FQNNGV. The CDR3 is made up of 15 amino acids. Trimming cost V 7 bases and J 0 bases, with 14 bases left between them. The specimen was blood. This sequence originates from a man aged 18-30 years in good health. This chain links TRBV11-2 with TRBJ2-3, with D possibly TRBD1 on 6 matching bases. In nucleotides, the CDR3 is TGTGCCAGCACCCAAACAGGGATTAGCACAGATACGCAGTATTTT. It encodes CASTQTGISTDTQYF.